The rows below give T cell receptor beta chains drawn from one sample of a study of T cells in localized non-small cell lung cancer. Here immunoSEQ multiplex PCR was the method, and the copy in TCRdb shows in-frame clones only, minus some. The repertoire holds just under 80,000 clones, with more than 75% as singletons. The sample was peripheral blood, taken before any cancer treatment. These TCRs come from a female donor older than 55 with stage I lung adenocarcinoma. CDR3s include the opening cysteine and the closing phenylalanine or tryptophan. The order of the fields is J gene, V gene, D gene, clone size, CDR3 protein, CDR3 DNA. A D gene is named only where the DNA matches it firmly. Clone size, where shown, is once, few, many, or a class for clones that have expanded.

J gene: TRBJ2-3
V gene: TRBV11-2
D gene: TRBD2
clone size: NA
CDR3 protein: CASRYLAGGQSTDTQYF
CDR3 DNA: TGTGCCAGCAGGTATCTAGCGGGAGGCCAAAGCACAGATACGCAGTATTTT

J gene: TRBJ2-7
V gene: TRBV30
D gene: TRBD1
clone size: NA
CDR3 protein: CACWIPDRGPYEQYF
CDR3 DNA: TGTGCCTGCTGGATACCGGACAGGGGACCCTACGAGCAGTACTTC

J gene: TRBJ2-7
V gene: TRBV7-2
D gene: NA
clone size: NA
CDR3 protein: CASSLNLANYEQYF
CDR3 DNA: TGTGCCAGCAGCTTAAATTTAGCGAACTACGAGCAGTACTTC

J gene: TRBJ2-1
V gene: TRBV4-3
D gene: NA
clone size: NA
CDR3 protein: CASSQEATGTLSSYNEQFF
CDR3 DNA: TGCGCCAGCAGCCAAGAGGCCACCGGGACTCTCAGCTCCTACAATGAGCAGTTCTTC

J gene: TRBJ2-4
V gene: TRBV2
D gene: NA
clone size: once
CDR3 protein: CASSERVAGPLAKNIQYF
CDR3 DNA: TGTGCCAGCAGTGAAAGGGTGGCAGGGCCCCTAGCCAAAAACATTCAGTACTTC

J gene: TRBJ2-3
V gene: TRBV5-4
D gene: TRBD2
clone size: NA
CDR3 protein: CASSLAGTSGGTDTQYF
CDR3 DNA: TGTGCCAGCAGCTTGGCCGGGACTAGCGGGGGCACAGATACGCAGTATTTT

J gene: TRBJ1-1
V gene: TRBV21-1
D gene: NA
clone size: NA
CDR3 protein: CASSPHAQDRGHSTEAFF
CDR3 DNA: TGTGCCAGCAGCCCCCATGCTCAGGACAGGGGGCATAGTACTGAAGCTTTCTTT

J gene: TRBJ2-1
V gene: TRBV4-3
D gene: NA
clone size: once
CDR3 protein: CASSLQRYNEQFF
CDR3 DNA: TGCGCCAGCAGCCTCCAAAGGTACAATGAGCAGTTCTTC

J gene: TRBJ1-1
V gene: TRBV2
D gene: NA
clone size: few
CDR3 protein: CASRTPNLPEAFF
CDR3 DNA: TGTGCCAGCAGAACACCAAACTTACCTGAAGCTTTCTTT

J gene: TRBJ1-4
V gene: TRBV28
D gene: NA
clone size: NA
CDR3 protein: CASSFGVGPVNEKLFF
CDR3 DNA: TGTGCCAGCAGTTTTGGGGTGGGGCCGGTGAATGAAAAACTGTTTTTT

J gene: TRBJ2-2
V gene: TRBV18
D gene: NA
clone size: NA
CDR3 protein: CASSPWTGTGELFF
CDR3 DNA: TGTGCCAGCTCACCATGGACGGGCACCGGGGAGCTGTTTTTT

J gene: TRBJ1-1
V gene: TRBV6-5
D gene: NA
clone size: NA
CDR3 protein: CASSSVDTEAFF
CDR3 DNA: TGTGCCAGCAGTTCGGTGGACACTGAAGCTTTCTTT

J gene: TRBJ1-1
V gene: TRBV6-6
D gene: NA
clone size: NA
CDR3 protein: CASSKAPKAFF
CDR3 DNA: TGTGCCAGCAGCAAGGCGCCTAAAGCTTTCTTT

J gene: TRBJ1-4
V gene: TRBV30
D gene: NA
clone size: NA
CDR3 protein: CAWSVTTTNEKLFF
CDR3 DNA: TGTGCCTGGAGTGTAACTACAACTAATGAAAAACTGTTTTTT

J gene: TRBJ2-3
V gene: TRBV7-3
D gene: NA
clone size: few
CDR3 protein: CASSPRGSTDTQYF
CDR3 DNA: TGTGCCAGCAGCCCCCGAGGGAGCACAGATACGCAGTATTTT

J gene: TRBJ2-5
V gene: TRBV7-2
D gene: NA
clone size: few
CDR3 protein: CASSPGSGLLETQYF
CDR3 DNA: TGTGCCAGCAGCCCCGGGTCAGGTTTGTTGGAGACCCAGTACTTC

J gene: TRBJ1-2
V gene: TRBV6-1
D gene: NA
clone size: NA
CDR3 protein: CASSEQGRYGYTF
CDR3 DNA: TGTGCCAGCAGTGAACAGGGACGGTATGGCTACACCTTC

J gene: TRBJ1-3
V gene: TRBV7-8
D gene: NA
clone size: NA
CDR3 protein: CASSPRRALFGNTIYF
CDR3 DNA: TGTGCCAGCAGCCCCAGACGAGCTTTATTTGGAAACACCATATATTTT

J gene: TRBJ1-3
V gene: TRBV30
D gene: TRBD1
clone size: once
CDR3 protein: CAWSVEGAHGNTIYF
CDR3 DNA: TGTGCCTGGAGTGTAGAGGGGGCGCATGGAAACACCATATATTTT

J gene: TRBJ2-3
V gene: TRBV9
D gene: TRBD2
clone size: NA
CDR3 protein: CASSVVGLAGVADTQYF
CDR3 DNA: TGTGCCAGCAGCGTAGTCGGGCTTGCGGGAGTGGCAGATACGCAGTATTTT

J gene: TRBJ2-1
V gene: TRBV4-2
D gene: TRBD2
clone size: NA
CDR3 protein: CASSQDAREVYNEQFF
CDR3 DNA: TGTGCCAGCAGCCAAGATGCGCGGGAGGTCTACAATGAGCAGTTCTTC

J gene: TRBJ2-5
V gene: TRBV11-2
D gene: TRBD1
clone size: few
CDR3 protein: CASSLSGGRETQYF
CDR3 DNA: TGTGCCAGCAGCTTATCAGGGGGCCGGGAGACCCAGTACTTC

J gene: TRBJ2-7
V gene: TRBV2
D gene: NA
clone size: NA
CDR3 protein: CASSKGSNPLNEQYF
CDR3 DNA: TGTGCCAGCAGTAAGGGTAGTAACCCTTTGAACGAGCAGTACTTC

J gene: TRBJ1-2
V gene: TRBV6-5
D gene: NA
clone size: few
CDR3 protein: CASSYWAGDGYTF
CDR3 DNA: TGTGCCAGCAGTTACTGGGCAGGGGATGGCTACACCTTC

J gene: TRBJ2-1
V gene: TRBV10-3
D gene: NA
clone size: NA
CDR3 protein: CAISDRRGNEQFF
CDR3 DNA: TGTGCCATCAGTGATCGCAGGGGTAATGAGCAGTTCTTC

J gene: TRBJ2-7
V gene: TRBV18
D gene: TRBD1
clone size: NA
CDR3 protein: CASSPPLGQGYEQYF
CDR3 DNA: TGTGCCAGCTCACCACCTCTGGGACAGGGCTACGAGCAGTACTTC

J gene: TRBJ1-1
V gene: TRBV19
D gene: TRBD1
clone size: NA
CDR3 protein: CASSQHGTGTRNTEAFF
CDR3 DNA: TGTGCCAGTAGTCAACACGGGACAGGGACGAGGAACACTGAAGCTTTCTTT

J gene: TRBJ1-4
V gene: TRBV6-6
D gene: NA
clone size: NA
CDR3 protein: CASSPRSEKLFF
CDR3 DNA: TGTGCCAGCAGCCCCCGGTCTGAAAAACTGTTTTTT

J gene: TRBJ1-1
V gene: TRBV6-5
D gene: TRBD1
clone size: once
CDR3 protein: CATTDRGGTEAFF
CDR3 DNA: TGTGCCACCACCGACAGGGGAGGGACTGAAGCTTTCTTT

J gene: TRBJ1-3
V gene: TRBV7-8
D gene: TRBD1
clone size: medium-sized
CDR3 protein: CASSRIRQGSGNTIYF
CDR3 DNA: TGTGCCAGCAGCCGGATTCGACAGGGGAGTGGAAACACCATATATTTT

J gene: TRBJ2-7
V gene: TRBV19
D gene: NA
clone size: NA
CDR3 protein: CASSIGEPTAGEQYF
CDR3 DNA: TGTGCCAGTAGTATAGGAGAACCGACGGCTGGCGAGCAGTACTTC

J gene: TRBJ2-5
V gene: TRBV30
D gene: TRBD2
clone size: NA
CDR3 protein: CAWSGLAGEETQYF
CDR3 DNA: TGTGCCTGGAGTGGACTAGCGGGAGAAGAGACCCAGTACTTC

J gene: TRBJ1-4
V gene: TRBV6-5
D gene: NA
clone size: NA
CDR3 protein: CASSLTHREKLFF
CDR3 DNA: TGTGCCAGCAGCCTAACCCACCGTGAAAAACTGTTTTTT

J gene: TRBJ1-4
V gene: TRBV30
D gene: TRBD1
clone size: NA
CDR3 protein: CAWMAPTGRKLFF
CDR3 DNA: TGTGCCTGGATGGCCCCGACAGGGAGGAAACTGTTTTTT

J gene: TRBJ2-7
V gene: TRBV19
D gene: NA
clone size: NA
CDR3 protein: CASRDSHQGSYEQYF
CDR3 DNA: TGTGCCAGTCGTGATAGTCACCAGGGCAGCTACGAGCAGTACTTC

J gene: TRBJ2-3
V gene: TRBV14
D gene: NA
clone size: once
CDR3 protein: CASSQIVWGPTDTQYF
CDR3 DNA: TGTGCCAGCAGCCAAATTGTTTGGGGCCCCACAGATACGCAGTATTTT

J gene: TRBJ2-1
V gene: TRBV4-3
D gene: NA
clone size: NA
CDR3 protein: CASSQLNNEQFF
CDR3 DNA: TGCGCCAGCAGCCAACTCAACAATGAGCAGTTCTTC

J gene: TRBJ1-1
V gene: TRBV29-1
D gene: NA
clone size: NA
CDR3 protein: CSVGFGDTEAFF
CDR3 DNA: TGCAGCGTTGGATTTGGCGACACTGAAGCTTTCTTT

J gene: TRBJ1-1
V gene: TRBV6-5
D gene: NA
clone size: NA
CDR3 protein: CASSKRPGRTEAFF
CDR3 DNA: TGTGCCAGCAGTAAACGACCGGGCCGAACTGAAGCTTTCTTT

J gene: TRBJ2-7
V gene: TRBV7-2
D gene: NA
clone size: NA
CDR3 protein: CASSFNRDSEQYF
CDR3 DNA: TGTGCCAGCAGCTTTAACAGGGACTCCGAGCAGTACTTC

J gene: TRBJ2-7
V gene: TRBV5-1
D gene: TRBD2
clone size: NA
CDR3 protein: CASSLVSGGSSNEQYF
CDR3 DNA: TGCGCCAGCAGCTTGGTTTCTGGCGGGAGTAGCAACGAGCAGTACTTC

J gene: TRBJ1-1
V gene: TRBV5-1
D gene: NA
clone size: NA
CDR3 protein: CASSAGTQNTEAFF
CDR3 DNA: TGCGCCAGCAGCGCCGGGACACAGAACACTGAAGCTTTCTTT

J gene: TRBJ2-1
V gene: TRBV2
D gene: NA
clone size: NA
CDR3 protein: CASRAGPHRWFF
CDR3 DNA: TGTGCCAGCAGAGCCGGGCCGCATAGATGGTTCTTC

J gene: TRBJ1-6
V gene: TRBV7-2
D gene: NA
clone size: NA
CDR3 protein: CASSLEGRLGDTLHF
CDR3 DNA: TGTGCCAGCAGCTTAGAAGGGCGCTTAGGTGACACCCTCCACTTT

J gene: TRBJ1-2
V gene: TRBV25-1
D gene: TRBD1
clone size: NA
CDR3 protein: CASSAYPTGGEGYTF
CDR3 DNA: TGTGCCAGCAGCGCTTACCCGACAGGGGGCGAAGGCTACACCTTC

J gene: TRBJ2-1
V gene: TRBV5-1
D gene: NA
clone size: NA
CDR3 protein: CASSLETVSYNEQFF
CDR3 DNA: TGCGCCAGCAGCTTGGAAACAGTCTCCTACAATGAGCAGTTCTTC

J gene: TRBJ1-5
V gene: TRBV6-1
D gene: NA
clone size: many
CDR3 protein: CASTPPGSNQPQHF
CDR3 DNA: TGTGCCAGCACCCCCCCAGGGAGCAATCAGCCCCAGCATTTT

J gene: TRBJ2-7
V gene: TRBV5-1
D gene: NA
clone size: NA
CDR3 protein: CASSQFSYEQYF
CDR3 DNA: TGCGCCAGCAGCCAATTCTCCTACGAGCAGTACTTC

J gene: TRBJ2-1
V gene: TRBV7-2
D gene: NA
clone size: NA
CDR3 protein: CASSLAAGSYNEQFF
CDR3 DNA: TGTGCCAGCAGCCTGGCGGCAGGCTCCTACAATGAGCAGTTCTTC

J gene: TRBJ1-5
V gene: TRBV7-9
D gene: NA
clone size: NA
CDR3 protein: CASSPGLGADNQPQHF
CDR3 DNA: TGTGCCAGCAGCCCAGGCCTGGGGGCTGACAATCAGCCCCAGCATTTT